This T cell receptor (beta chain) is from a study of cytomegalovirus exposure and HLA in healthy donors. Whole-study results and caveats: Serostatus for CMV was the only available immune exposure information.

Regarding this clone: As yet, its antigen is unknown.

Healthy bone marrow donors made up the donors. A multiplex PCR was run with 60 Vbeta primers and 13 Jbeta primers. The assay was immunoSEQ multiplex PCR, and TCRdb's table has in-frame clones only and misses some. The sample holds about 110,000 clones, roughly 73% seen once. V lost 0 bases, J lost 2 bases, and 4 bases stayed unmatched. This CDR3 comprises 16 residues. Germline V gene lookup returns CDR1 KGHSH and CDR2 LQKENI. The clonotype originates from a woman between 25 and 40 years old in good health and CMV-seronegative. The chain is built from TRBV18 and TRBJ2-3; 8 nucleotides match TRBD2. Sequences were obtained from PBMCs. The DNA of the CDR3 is TGTGCCAGCTCACCACCGAGCGGGAGAACCACAGATACGCAGTATTTT. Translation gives CASSPPSGRTTDTQYF.